Described below is a single TCR beta chain sequence and its context. Its target is unknown. The CDR3 is made up of 12 amino acids. The source of the sample is a study of T-cell memory formation after mild COVID-19. Study observations and caveats: Contracting clones from day 15 to 85 showed balanced CD4/CD8; later expanders favored CD4+. Whether day 37 second-wave clones are SARS-CoV-2-specific was not confirmed.

TCR alpha and TCR beta cDNA libraries carrying sample barcodes and UMIs came from 5'RACE with constant-segment primers. TCRdb reprocessed the 5' RACE reads with MiXCR, giving one entry per CDR3 protein. The profile covers 450,000 or so distinct CDR3 sequences, with around 19% appearing a single time and roughly 8.4% taken by the ten largest. The V gene is TRBV21-1, the J gene TRBJ2-1; the tabulated D call, TRBD1, remains unverified against the DNA. TRBV21-1 counts as a pseudogene. This sequence originates from an adult woman who had mild COVID-19 (a few samples of this study predate the infection). Cell type and time point are not known. Sequenced: PBMCs or a T cell subset sorted from them (not recorded which). The CDR3 DNA reads as TGTGCCATCTGGGGGTTTCGGAATGAGCAGTTCTTC. Its protein product is CAIWGFRNEQFF.